This entry describes one TCR beta chain. Antigen unknown. The CDR3 totals 16 residues. Per the germline V gene, CDR1 is SGHDN and CDR2 is FVKESK. PCR primers comprised 60 Vbeta and 13 Jbeta primers. Only in-frame clones appear in the TCRdb table, and some are missing; sequencing was by immunoSEQ multiplex PCR. The data hold roughly 73,000 clones, with approximately 78% observed a single time. This sample is drawn from a study of cytomegalovirus exposure and HLA in healthy donors. Points from the study as a whole: Later examination showed HLA-associated TCR beta chains had greater clonal expansion than equally common others. The authors enumerated 150 to 200 TCR beta chains as linked to cytomegalovirus. An analysis done earlier found most TCR beta V segments productive about 87% or about 30% of the time.

Sequencing used PBMCs. The origin of this receptor is a man between 35 and 55 years old in good health and CMV-seronegative. This sequence joins TRBV14 and TRBJ2-5, with TRBD1 as a possible D gene (6 bases). Gene TRBJ2-7 matches the end of the DNA better, so the J call may be wrong. This CDR3 reads CASSQVRGGISYEQYF. DNA for the CDR3: TGTGCCAGCAGCCAAGTCCGAGGGGGAATCTCCTACGAGCAGTACTTC.